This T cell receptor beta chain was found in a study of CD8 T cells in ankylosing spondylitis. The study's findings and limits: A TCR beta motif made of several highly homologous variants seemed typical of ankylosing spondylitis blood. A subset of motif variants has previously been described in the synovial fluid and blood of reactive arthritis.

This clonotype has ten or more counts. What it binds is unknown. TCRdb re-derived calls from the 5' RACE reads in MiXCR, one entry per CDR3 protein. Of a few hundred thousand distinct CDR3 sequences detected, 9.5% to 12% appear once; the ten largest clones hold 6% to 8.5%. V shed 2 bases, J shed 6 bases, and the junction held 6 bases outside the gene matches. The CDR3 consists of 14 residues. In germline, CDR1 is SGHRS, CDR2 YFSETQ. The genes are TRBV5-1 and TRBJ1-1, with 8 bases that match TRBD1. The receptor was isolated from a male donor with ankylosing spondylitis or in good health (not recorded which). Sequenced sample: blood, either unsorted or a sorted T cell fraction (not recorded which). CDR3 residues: CASSLGRGRAEAFF. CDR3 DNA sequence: TGCGCCAGCAGCTTAGGCAGGGGGCGGGCTGAAGCTTTCTTT. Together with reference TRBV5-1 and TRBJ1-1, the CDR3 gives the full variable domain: KAGVTQTPRYLIKTRGQQVTLSCSPISGHRSVSWYQQTPGQGLQFLFEYFSETQRNKGNFPGRFSGRQFSNSRSEMNVSTLELGDSALYLCASSLGRGRAEAFFGQGTRLTVV.